The 2 T cell receptor beta chains below were found in one sample sequenced in a study of blood T cell repertoires in COVID-19. Sequenced by immunoSEQ multiplex PCR; TCRdb stores in-frame clones only, minus some. The sample carries approximately 230,000 clones, about 89% recorded once. The sample consisted of PBMCs or T cells enriched from blood (not recorded which). These receptors all come from a woman aged 25-40 years who had recovered from COVID-19.

The rearrangement joins TRBV30 to TRBJ2-3; maybe TRBD2 (5 bases). The V and J ends lost 4 bases and 6 bases respectively, with 11 bases between them. The CDR3 loop spans 12 amino acids. CDR1 and CDR2 (germline): GTSNPN, SVGIG (reference sequence). The CDR3 DNA sequence: TGTGCCTGGACTCGGACGGGGGATACGCAGTATTTT. Translation gives CAWTRTGDTQYF.

V and J are TRBV11-1 and TRBJ2-1, with TRBD2 matching over 7 bases. V gave up 0 bases and J gave up 7 bases; unmatched junction bases: 9. The CDR3 covers 16 residues. From germline, CDR1 is SGHAT and CDR2 FQDESV (reference sequence). As DNA, the CDR3 is TGTGCCAGCAGCTTAGCCTTGGGCGGGAGATCGAATGAGCAGTTCTTC. It translates to CASSLALGGRSNEQFF.